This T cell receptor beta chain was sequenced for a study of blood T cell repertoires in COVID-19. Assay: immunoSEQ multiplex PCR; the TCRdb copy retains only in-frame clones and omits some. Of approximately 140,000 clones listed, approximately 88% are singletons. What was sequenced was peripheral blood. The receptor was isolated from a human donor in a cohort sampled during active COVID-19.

CDR3 coding DNA: TGCAGTGCTAGTTGGTCAGGGGGCGGGCGGTCAGCCAAAAACATTCAGTACTTC. It encodes CSASWSGGGRSAKNIQYF. V gene TRBV20-1 combines with J gene TRBJ2-4; 8 bases align to TRBD1. This CDR3 region has 18 residues. Unmatched junction bases numbered 13, after V lost 3 bases and J lost 0 bases. Germline V lookup: CDR1 DFQATT, CDR2 SNEGSKA (reference sequence).